This T cell receptor beta chain was sequenced for a study of response to subunit inactivated influenza vaccine (dated by TCRdb to the late 2010s). Looking at the study overall: To follow how T cells responded to a trivalent subunit inactivated influenza vaccine, the researchers relied on deep quantitative profiling of the T cell receptor repertoire. Summary of the overall study and its limitations: The authors proposed that each seasonal influenza vaccination may bring in only a limited number of new T cells.

This clonotype was counted between two and nine times. Which antigen it targets is not known. Per-nucleotide qualities are absent, and no much larger clonotype sits a single base away. What this sample's time point label stands for: more than 35 days after influenza vaccine administration. Libraries were made using RT-PCR. These reads were obtained on an Illumina HiSeq 2500. In TCRdb, the public reads were trimmed at Q25 with fastp and aligned with MiXCR, with productive beta chains retained. All rows with the same CDR3 protein become a single entry with the most common DNA and genes. The sample records about 480,000 distinct CDR3 sequences, over 10% of which are singletons. Jointly, the top ten make up about an eighth of the sample. Based on the germline V gene (reference sequence), the CDR1 and CDR2 sequences are DFQATT and SNEGSKA. Trimming takes 4 bases off V and 1 base off J; junction bases not matched to a gene: 8. The CDR3 contains 16 residues, cysteine and phenylalanine counted. CDR3 DNA is the only sequence kept; it has 48 bases, read in frame from the first base.

The origin of this receptor is a man aged 50-59 years who received an inactivated influenza vaccine. Donor details come from another sample of the same person, matched by shared clones. The sequences come from PBMCs from blood, collected around seven weeks after vaccination. The rearranged chain carries TRBV20-1 and TRBJ1-5, with 9 junctional bases fitting TRBD1. CDR3 loop: CSANRDRVASNQPQHF. The nucleotides are TGCAGTGCTAACCGGGACAGGGTGGCGAGCAATCAGCCCCAGCATTTT.